This T cell receptor beta chain originates from a study of neoadjuvant anti-PD-1 for oral cavity cancer. Study at large: Most patients had three to four biweekly doses of 3 mg/kg nivolumab before resection.

Germline V gene lookup returns CDR1 MNHEY and CDR2 SVGAGI. V was trimmed by 6 bases and J by 5 bases, leaving 16 bases between them. CDR3 length: 14 amino acids. Stage II-IVA oral cavity squamous cell carcinoma was new and untreated by systemic or radiation therapy. The protocol was immunoSEQ multiplex PCR, while the TCRdb copy is restricted to in-frame clones and leaves out a portion. The sample comprises around 6,700 clones, less than 80% of which are singletons, and 2.5% to 3.5% rests with the top ten. This specimen was PBMCs, taken before nivolumab (anti-PD-1) treatment. The chain uses TRBV6-5 and TRBJ1-1; D may be TRBD1 (6 bases). This TCR was recovered from a person between 40 and 79 years old with oral cavity squamous cell carcinoma. DNA for the CDR3: TGTGCCAGCAGCGACCGGGGGGCGGGTACTGAAGCTTTCTTT. Protein product: CASSDRGAGTEAFF.